This T cell receptor (beta chain) appears in the sequencing data of a study of vaccination and CD4 T cells after COVID-19. Study background: Post-COVID draws followed diagnosis by a median around 92 days (range 35 to 161). Overall study findings and caveats: Convalescent patients gained a median around 87% of their reactive clones only post-vaccination.

Treatment described: approximately nine-day PBMC culture with coronavirus spike peptide pools or control peptides (ViraFEST assay). Positive PCR results dated from March to December 2020, before the US Alpha, Beta and Delta variants. Note on this clonotype: The antigen remains unidentified.

Oncomine TCR Beta short-read sequencing was applied to DNA from cultured CD4+ T cells. Once CD4+ T cells had been cultured, genomic DNA was extracted from them. TCRdb analysed the PCR reads with MiXCR anew, one entry per CDR3 protein. In the table there are some 15,000 distinct CDR3 sequences, 61% of which are singletons. Trimming removed 5 bases from V and 2 bases from J, with 21 bases in between. CDR3 length equals 16 residues. The germline gives CDR1 SQVTM, CDR2 ANQGSEA. Material: CD4+ T cells from blood, cultured in vitro. The chain recombines TRBV29-1 with TRBJ1-1, with D perhaps matching TRBD1 (5 bases). The TCR comes from a human donor who had recovered from COVID-19. In DNA form, the CDR3 reads TGCAGCGTTAAGAAGGCCGCAGGGCAACATAACACTGAAGCTTTCTTT. It is translated as CSVKKAAGQHNTEAFF.